The present TCR beta chain was sequenced within a study of blood T cells in healthy people across ages. This clonotype was detected only a few times. Sample-barcoded 5' priming and a J-beta primer mix drove a second PCR of roughly 6 to 12 cycles. TCRdb recomputed calls from the 5' RACE reads with MiXCR, one row per CDR3 protein. The repertoire has about 940,000 distinct CDR3 sequences, 45% to 50% of them found once; the top ten carry over 10%. Per germline, CDR1 SGHRS and CDR2 YFSETQ. The CDR3 spans 14 residues. Trimming took off 2 bases at V and 5 bases at J, with 14 bases between the two ends. Total RNA, at least 6 micrograms per sample, was extracted from PBMCs.

The sample comprised blood. The chain is built from TRBV5-1 and TRBJ2-7; D tentatively reads TRBD1 or TRBD2 (5 bases each). The receptor was derived from a man younger than 40 in good health. This CDR3 reads CASSLIPGTNEQYF. The CDR3 region has the DNA TGCGCCAGCAGCTTAATACCGGGGACCAACGAGCAGTACTTC.